This T cell receptor (beta chain) came from a study of T cells in Graves' hyperthyroidism and ophthalmopathy. CDR1 LNHDA and CDR2 SQIVND come from the germline V gene (reference sequence). This CDR3 spans 20 amino acids. V shed 3 bases and J 5 bases; nucleotides not matched to a gene: 20. With respect to this clonotype: Its antigen is currently unknown.

Regarding the study as a whole: Most expanded thyroid clonotypes above 0.001 recurred in blood. Ophthalmopathy was identified by the model a median 6.5 months ahead of onset.

Across 18 months, stable Graves' hyperthyroidism was marked by no progression to ophthalmopathy. TCR beta CDR3 region amplification was performed from RNA transcripts. In the first-round RT-PCR of the TCR CDR3, the HTBI primer set was used. TCRdb itself ran the multiplex PCR reads through MiXCR, one entry per CDR3 protein. Here the sample spans 500,000 to 750,000 distinct CDR3 sequences, roughly 46% being singletons. The sample comprised peripheral blood or thyroid tissue (not recorded which). This chain joins TRBV19 and TRBJ2-2; 8 bases are shared with TRBD1. This TCR was sampled from a woman in her late teens or twenties with Graves' hyperthyroidism. CDR3 bases: TGTGCCAGTAGTATTCTCAGAGTCGTTACCGGGACAGGATGGACCGGGGAGCTGTTTTTT. It codes for CASSILRVVTGTGWTGELFF.